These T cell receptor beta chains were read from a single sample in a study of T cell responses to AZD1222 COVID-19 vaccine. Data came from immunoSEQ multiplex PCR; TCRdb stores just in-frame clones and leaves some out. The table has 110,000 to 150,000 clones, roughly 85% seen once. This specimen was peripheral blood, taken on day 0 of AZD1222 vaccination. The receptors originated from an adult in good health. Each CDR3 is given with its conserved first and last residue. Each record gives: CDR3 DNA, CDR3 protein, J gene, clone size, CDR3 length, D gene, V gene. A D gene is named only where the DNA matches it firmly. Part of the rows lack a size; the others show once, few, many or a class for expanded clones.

cdr3_nt: TGTGCCAGCAGCTTAGGCCCTACGGCGGAGCAGTTCTTC
cdr3_aa: CASSLGPTAEQFF
j_call: TRBJ2-1
clone_size: -
cdr3_length: 13
d_call: -
v_call: TRBV11-2

cdr3_nt: TGTGCCAGCAGCTTAATAAACACTGAAGCTTTCTTT
cdr3_aa: CASSLINTEAFF
j_call: TRBJ1-1
clone_size: -
cdr3_length: 12
d_call: -
v_call: TRBV7-9

cdr3_nt: TGTGCCAGCAGGTCCTCTGGAAACACCATATATTTT
cdr3_aa: CASRSSGNTIYF
j_call: TRBJ1-3
clone_size: -
cdr3_length: 12
d_call: -
v_call: TRBV6-5

cdr3_nt: TGTGCCAGCAGCCATGGAGGGGGCATCGGCGGCTACACCTTC
cdr3_aa: CASSHGGGIGGYTF
j_call: TRBJ1-2
clone_size: -
cdr3_length: 14
d_call: TRBD1
v_call: TRBV14

cdr3_nt: TGTGCCAGCAGTTTGGTTGAGAACACTGAAGCTTTCTTT
cdr3_aa: CASSLVENTEAFF
j_call: TRBJ1-1
clone_size: -
cdr3_length: 13
d_call: -
v_call: TRBV28

cdr3_nt: TGTGCCAGCAGCATCGACACTCGATACACTGAAGCTTTCTTT
cdr3_aa: CASSIDTRYTEAFF
j_call: TRBJ1-1
clone_size: -
cdr3_length: 14
d_call: -
v_call: TRBV9

cdr3_nt: TGTGCCATCAGTGATCCGGGGGGGTTAAACACCGGGGAGCTGTTTTTT
cdr3_aa: CAISDPGGLNTGELFF
j_call: TRBJ2-2
clone_size: -
cdr3_length: 16
d_call: TRBD2
v_call: TRBV10-3

cdr3_nt: TGTGCCAGTAGTATAGGGAGTATAGGGGGGACCCAAGAGACCCAGTACTTC
cdr3_aa: CASSIGSIGGTQETQYF
j_call: TRBJ2-5
clone_size: -
cdr3_length: 17
d_call: -
v_call: TRBV19

cdr3_nt: TGTGCCAGTAGTTCCGGGACCGGCAATCAGCCCCAGCATTTT
cdr3_aa: CASSSGTGNQPQHF
j_call: TRBJ1-5
clone_size: -
cdr3_length: 14
d_call: -
v_call: TRBV19

cdr3_nt: TGTGCCAGCCGGGACGCAAGGGACAATGAGCAGTTCTTC
cdr3_aa: CASRDARDNEQFF
j_call: TRBJ2-1
clone_size: -
cdr3_length: 13
d_call: -
v_call: TRBV3-1/TRBV3-2

cdr3_nt: TGCGCCAGCAGCCCCACTAGTCACTACGAGCAGTACTTC
cdr3_aa: CASSPTSHYEQYF
j_call: TRBJ2-7
clone_size: -
cdr3_length: 13
d_call: -
v_call: TRBV10-2

cdr3_nt: TGTGCCAGCAGCTTAGACCCCACTCTGGTTCCCGGGGAGCTGTTTTTT
cdr3_aa: CASSLDPTLVPGELFF
j_call: TRBJ2-2
clone_size: -
cdr3_length: 16
d_call: -
v_call: TRBV11-3

cdr3_nt: TGTGCCAGCAGTTTACAGGGGAATCCCTATGGCTACACCTTC
cdr3_aa: CASSLQGNPYGYTF
j_call: TRBJ1-2
clone_size: -
cdr3_length: 14
d_call: -
v_call: TRBV27

cdr3_nt: TGTGCCAGCAGACTTTCCCACACTGAAGCTTTCTTT
cdr3_aa: CASRLSHTEAFF
j_call: TRBJ1-1
clone_size: -
cdr3_length: 12
d_call: -
v_call: TRBV6-5

cdr3_nt: TGTGCCAGCAGCCCCCCCCCGAGGGCGGCTAGCACAGATACGCAGTATTTT
cdr3_aa: CASSPPPRAASTDTQYF
j_call: TRBJ2-3
clone_size: -
cdr3_length: 17
d_call: -
v_call: TRBV7-2

cdr3_nt: TGTGCCAGCAGCTCACCCCGGACTAGCGGGAGATGGGAGCTGTTTTTT
cdr3_aa: CASSSPRTSGRWELFF
j_call: TRBJ2-2
clone_size: once
cdr3_length: 16
d_call: TRBD2
v_call: TRBV7-9

cdr3_nt: TGCGCCAGCAGTCAGTTAGGGATCACTGAAGCTTTCTTT
cdr3_aa: CASSQLGITEAFF
j_call: TRBJ1-1
clone_size: -
cdr3_length: 13
d_call: -
v_call: TRBV5-1

cdr3_nt: TGCAGCGTTGGAGCCGCGGAAGGGCTCGAGCAGTACTTC
cdr3_aa: CSVGAAEGLEQYF
j_call: TRBJ2-7
clone_size: few
cdr3_length: 13
d_call: -
v_call: TRBV29-1

cdr3_nt: TGCGCCAGCAGCTTGGAGATCGGTCGGACAGGAAGGGAAAAACTGTTTTTT
cdr3_aa: CASSLEIGRTGREKLFF
j_call: TRBJ1-4
clone_size: few
cdr3_length: 17
d_call: TRBD1
v_call: TRBV5-1

cdr3_nt: TGTGCCAGCAGTTTGGGAGATACGCAGTATTTT
cdr3_aa: CASSLGDTQYF
j_call: TRBJ2-3
clone_size: once
cdr3_length: 11
d_call: -
v_call: TRBV6-5

cdr3_nt: TGTGCCAGTAGTATCGGGACCGGGAATCAGCCCCAGCATTTT
cdr3_aa: CASSIGTGNQPQHF
j_call: TRBJ1-5
clone_size: once
cdr3_length: 14
d_call: -
v_call: TRBV19

cdr3_nt: TGTGCCAGCAGCCAAGATCTGGCGGCCTCCTACAATGAGCAGTTCTTC
cdr3_aa: CASSQDLAASYNEQFF
j_call: TRBJ2-1
clone_size: -
cdr3_length: 16
d_call: -
v_call: TRBV4-2

cdr3_nt: TGTGCCAGCAGCGCCTCCGGATATGGCTACACCTTC
cdr3_aa: CASSASGYGYTF
j_call: TRBJ1-2
clone_size: -
cdr3_length: 12
d_call: -
v_call: TRBV7-9

cdr3_nt: TGTGCCAGCAGTAAGACAGGGAACGATGAAAAACTGTTTTTT
cdr3_aa: CASSKTGNDEKLFF
j_call: TRBJ1-4
clone_size: -
cdr3_length: 14
d_call: TRBD1
v_call: TRBV6-5

cdr3_nt: TGTGCCAGCAGGACCAACCTCAAGGGGCTAAATGAGCAGTTCTTC
cdr3_aa: CASRTNLKGLNEQFF
j_call: TRBJ2-1
clone_size: once
cdr3_length: 15
d_call: -
v_call: TRBV6-5

cdr3_nt: TGTGCCAGCAGTGAAGCGCCAGGGGAGGATGAGCAGTTCTTC
cdr3_aa: CASSEAPGEDEQFF
j_call: TRBJ2-1
clone_size: once
cdr3_length: 14
d_call: -
v_call: TRBV6-1

cdr3_nt: TGTGCCACCAGCAGAGTGGGTAGCGGGAGGGAATACGAGCAGTACTTC
cdr3_aa: CATSRVGSGREYEQYF
j_call: TRBJ2-7
clone_size: -
cdr3_length: 16
d_call: TRBD2
v_call: TRBV15

cdr3_nt: TGTGCCACCAGTCAAGCGGGAGGGCCGATCGGGGAGCTGTTTTTT
cdr3_aa: CATSQAGGPIGELFF
j_call: TRBJ2-2
clone_size: -
cdr3_length: 15
d_call: TRBD2
v_call: TRBV24-1

cdr3_nt: TGCGCCAGCAGTTCTGGGTCCCAAGAGACCCAGTACTTC
cdr3_aa: CASSSGSQETQYF
j_call: TRBJ2-5
clone_size: -
cdr3_length: 13
d_call: -
v_call: TRBV5-1

cdr3_nt: TGTGCCAGCAGCGGACTTAATGAAAAACTGTTTTTT
cdr3_aa: CASSGLNEKLFF
j_call: TRBJ1-4
clone_size: -
cdr3_length: 12
d_call: -
v_call: TRBV27

cdr3_nt: TGTGCCTGGAGTGTAATCCCGGGTACCCAGTACTTC
cdr3_aa: CAWSVIPGTQYF
j_call: TRBJ2-5
clone_size: -
cdr3_length: 12
d_call: -
v_call: TRBV30

cdr3_nt: TGTGCCAGCAGTTACTCGAGGCAGGGGAACACTGAAGCTTTCTTT
cdr3_aa: CASSYSRQGNTEAFF
j_call: TRBJ1-1
clone_size: -
cdr3_length: 15
d_call: -
v_call: TRBV6-5

cdr3_nt: TGTGCCAGCAGCCTCTCCGGGGTGGGAGCCTATGGCTACACCTTC
cdr3_aa: CASSLSGVGAYGYTF
j_call: TRBJ1-2
clone_size: -
cdr3_length: 15
d_call: -
v_call: TRBV11-2

cdr3_nt: TGTGCCAGCTCACGACGGACAGAACTCTATGGCTACACCTTC
cdr3_aa: CASSRRTELYGYTF
j_call: TRBJ1-2
clone_size: few
cdr3_length: 14
d_call: -
v_call: TRBV18

cdr3_nt: TGTGCCAGCAGTCGGACACTATACACTGAAGCTTTCTTT
cdr3_aa: CASSRTLYTEAFF
j_call: TRBJ1-1
clone_size: -
cdr3_length: 13
d_call: -
v_call: TRBV2

cdr3_nt: TGTGCCATCAGTGGGGGGGTTGGTGAGCAGTTCTTC
cdr3_aa: CAISGGVGEQFF
j_call: TRBJ2-1
clone_size: -
cdr3_length: 12
d_call: -
v_call: TRBV10-3

cdr3_nt: TGTGCCAGCAGCCAAGATCCAACGGTGGGGAACACTGAAGCTTTCTTT
cdr3_aa: CASSQDPTVGNTEAFF
j_call: TRBJ1-1
clone_size: -
cdr3_length: 16
d_call: -
v_call: TRBV14

cdr3_nt: TGTGCCAGCAGCCGCCCAAGGGACAGGGCAGCAAGGGGAGCGGGCGAGCAGTACTTC
cdr3_aa: CASSRPRDRAARGAGEQYF
j_call: TRBJ2-7
clone_size: -
cdr3_length: 19
d_call: TRBD1
v_call: TRBV5-6

cdr3_nt: TGTGCCAGCAGCCCGCGGACGGGTAACTATGGCTACACCTTC
cdr3_aa: CASSPRTGNYGYTF
j_call: TRBJ1-2
clone_size: -
cdr3_length: 14
d_call: -
v_call: TRBV7-9

cdr3_nt: TGTGCCAGCAGCGTCGGACTAGCGGGAAATGAGCAGTACTTC
cdr3_aa: CASSVGLAGNEQYF
j_call: TRBJ2-7
clone_size: once
cdr3_length: 14
d_call: TRBD2
v_call: TRBV7-2

cdr3_nt: TGTGCCAGCAGTTACGGCCTCGTAGGGGACACTGAAGCTTTCTTT
cdr3_aa: CASSYGLVGDTEAFF
j_call: TRBJ1-1
clone_size: -
cdr3_length: 15
d_call: -
v_call: TRBV6-5

cdr3_nt: TGTGCCAGCAGCCCTTGGACTAGCCACACAGATACGCAGTATTTT
cdr3_aa: CASSPWTSHTDTQYF
j_call: TRBJ2-3
clone_size: -
cdr3_length: 15
d_call: TRBD2
v_call: TRBV7-2